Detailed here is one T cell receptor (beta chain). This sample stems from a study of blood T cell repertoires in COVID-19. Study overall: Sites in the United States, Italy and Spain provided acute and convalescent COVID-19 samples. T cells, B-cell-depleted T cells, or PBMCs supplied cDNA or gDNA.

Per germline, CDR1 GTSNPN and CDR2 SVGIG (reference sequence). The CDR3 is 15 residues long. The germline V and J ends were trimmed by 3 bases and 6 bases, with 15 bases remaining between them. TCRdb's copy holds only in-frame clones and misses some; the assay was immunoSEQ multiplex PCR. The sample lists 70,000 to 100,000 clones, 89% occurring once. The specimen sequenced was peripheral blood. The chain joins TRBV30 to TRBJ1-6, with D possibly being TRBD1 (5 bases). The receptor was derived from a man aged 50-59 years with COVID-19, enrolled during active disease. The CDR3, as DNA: TGTGCCTGGAGGGTGAGACAGCTTCCTAATTCACCCCTCCACTTT. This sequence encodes CAWRVRQLPNSPLHF. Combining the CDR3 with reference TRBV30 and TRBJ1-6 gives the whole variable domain SQTIHQWPATLVQPVGSPLSLECTVEGTSNPNLYWYRQAAGRGLQLLFYSVGIGQISSEVPQNLSASRPQDRQFILSSKKLLLSDSGFYLCAWRVRQLPNSPLHFGNGTRLTVT.